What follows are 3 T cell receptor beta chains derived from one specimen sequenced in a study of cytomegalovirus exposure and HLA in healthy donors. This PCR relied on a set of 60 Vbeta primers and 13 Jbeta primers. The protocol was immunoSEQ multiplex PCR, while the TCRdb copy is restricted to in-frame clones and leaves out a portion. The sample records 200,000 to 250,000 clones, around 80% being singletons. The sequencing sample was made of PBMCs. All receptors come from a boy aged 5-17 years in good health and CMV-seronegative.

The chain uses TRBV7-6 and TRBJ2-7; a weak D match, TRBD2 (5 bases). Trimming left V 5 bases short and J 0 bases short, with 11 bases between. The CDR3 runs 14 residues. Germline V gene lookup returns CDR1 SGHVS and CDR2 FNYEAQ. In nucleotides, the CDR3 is TGTGCCAGCAGCCGGACTGCGAGCTCCTACGAGCAGTACTTC. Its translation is CASSRTASSYEQYF.

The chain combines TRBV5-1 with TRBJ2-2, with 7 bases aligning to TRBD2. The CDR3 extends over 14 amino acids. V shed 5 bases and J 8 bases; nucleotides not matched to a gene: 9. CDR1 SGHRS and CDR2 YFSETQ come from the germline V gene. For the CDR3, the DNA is TGCGCCAGCAGTGGGCTAGCGGACGGAGGGGAGCTGTTTTTT. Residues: CASSGLADGGELFF.

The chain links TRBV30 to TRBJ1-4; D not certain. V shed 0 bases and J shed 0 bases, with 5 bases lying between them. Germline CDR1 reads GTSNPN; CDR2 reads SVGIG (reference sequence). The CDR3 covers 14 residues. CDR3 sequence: CAWSVLATNEKLFF. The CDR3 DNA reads TGTGCCTGGAGTGTACTTGCAACTAATGAAAAACTGTTTTTT.